This TCR beta chain emerged from a study of neurological immune-mediated disorders (dated by TCRdb to the late 2010s). Context from the whole study: The study compared peripheral blood TCR-beta repertoires of HTLV-I-associated myelopathy (HAM/TSP) patients, multiple sclerosis patients and healthy controls using UMI-based sequencing. The cohort was made up of about 65 subjects, consisting of around 14 HAM/TSP patients, around 35 multiple sclerosis patients and 20 healthy controls. The 106 TCR-beta libraries included longitudinal samples, technical triplicates and paired sorted CD4+ and CD8+ T-cell subsets alongside PBMC samples. The research as a whole found: Expanded clones from different subjects shared no identical CDR3 amino acid sequences, which suggests that TCR-beta repertoires were private in all groups. The highest TCR clonal expansion was observed in HAM/TSP patients, whereas the lowest was observed in MS patients, even when compared with healthy controls.

This clonotype was detected ten times or more. No cognate antigen has been identified for it. Base qualities are not provided; no much larger clone lies one nucleotide away. cDNA was synthesized by template-switch 5'RACE using a primer carrying a 10-nucleotide random unique molecular identifier by which each TCR transcript was tagged. Each sequencing run produced over 190 million TCR-beta sequences covering 15-18 subjects. The RNeasy kit was used to extract total RNA. Using the KAPA Real-time Library Amplification kit, TCR-beta VDJ regions were amplified with primers for the TCR constant region and the 5'RACE anchor. Sample indexes and Illumina adaptors were added in a first PCR, and a second PCR then increased library yield. The roughly 650 bp TCR product was size-selected on a 2% E-gel SizeSelection system after Ampure bead purification. Before pooling, library quality was checked on a Bioanalyzer, concentration was measured with Qubit, and libraries were quantified with the Kapa Library Quantification kit. An Illumina HiSeq 2500 sequenced the libraries paired-end 2 x 150 bp. To increase sequence diversity, about 23-30% phiX was spiked into each library pool. The original methods were these. The quality-filtered reads were processed with the UMI-based MiGEC pipeline, whose error correction step removed more than 85% of the raw TCR sequences. VDJ genes were aligned to IMGT germline references, and clonotypes were defined by unique CDR3 amino acid sequence plus V-J genes. Clonal expansion, Shannon diversity and CDR3 relatedness were evaluated with VDJtools (CalcPairwiseDistances, ClusterSamples), while phylogenetic trees were built in CLCbio workbench. Expanded clones were defined as having at least 8 unique UMIs, based on coefficient-of-variation modelling across technical triplicates. TCRdb reran the public reads through fastp at Q25 and MiXCR, keeping productive beta chains. Records with the same CDR3 protein are collapsed into one entry carrying the most frequent genes and DNA. TCRdb, rather than the study authors, made the V and J calls. The sample contains 60,000 or so distinct CDR3 sequences, approximately 10% of them found a single time. The ten top clones hold approximately 1.8% of the sample.

Healthy controls were blood bank volunteers in Maryland, USA. For the unsorted PBMC libraries, 2 million PBMCs were stored in RNAlater at -80 degrees C until RNA extraction and were used to generate the libraries. Peripheral blood was subjected to Ficoll-Hypaque density gradient centrifugation to isolate PBMCs, which were then cryopreserved in liquid nitrogen. Sequences SGHKS (CDR1) and YYEKEE (CDR2) are obtained from the germline V gene (reference sequence). The CDR3 contains 14 residues, cysteine and phenylalanine counted. Only CDR3 DNA is held: 42 bases, read in frame from base 1. V lost 0 bases and J lost 1 base; the stretch between them is 7 bases long.

The sequencing sample was made of PBMCs. Recombination connected TRBV5-5 to TRBJ1-1; the D segment could be TRBD1, given 5 matching bases. This clonotype originated in a man between 60 and 75 years old in good health. The CDR3 protein: CASSLGGTNTEAFF. The DNA sequence follows: TGTGCCAGCAGCTTGGGGGGGACGAACACTGAAGCTTTCTTT.